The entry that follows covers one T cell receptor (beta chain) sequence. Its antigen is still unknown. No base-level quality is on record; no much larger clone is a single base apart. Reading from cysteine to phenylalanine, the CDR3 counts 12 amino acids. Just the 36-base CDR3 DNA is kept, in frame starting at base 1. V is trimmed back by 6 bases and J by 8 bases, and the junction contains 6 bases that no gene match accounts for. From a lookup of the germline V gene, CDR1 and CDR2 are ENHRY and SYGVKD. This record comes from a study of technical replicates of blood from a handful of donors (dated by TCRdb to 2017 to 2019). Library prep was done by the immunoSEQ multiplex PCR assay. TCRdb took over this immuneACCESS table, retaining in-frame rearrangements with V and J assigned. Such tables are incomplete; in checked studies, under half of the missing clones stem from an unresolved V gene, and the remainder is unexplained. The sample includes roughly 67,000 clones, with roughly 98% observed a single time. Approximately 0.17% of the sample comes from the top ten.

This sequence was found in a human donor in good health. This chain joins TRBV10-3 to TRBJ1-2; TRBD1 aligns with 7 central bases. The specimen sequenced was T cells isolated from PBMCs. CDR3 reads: CAIRADREGYTF. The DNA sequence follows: TGTGCCATCAGGGCCGACAGGGAGGGCTACACCTTC.